A selection of T cell receptor beta chains follows, all from one sample in a study of blood T cell repertoires in COVID-19. Some clones are missing from TCRdb's copy, which holds only in-frame ones; the method was immunoSEQ multiplex PCR. The sample yields about 260,000 clones, roughly 86% seen once. Source material: peripheral blood. The receptors were gathered from a human donor in a cohort sampled during active COVID-19. Both conserved end residues are part of each CDR3. D genes are given only for firm matches. Some rows have no size entry. The others give once, few or many, or a class for an expanded clone.

TRBJ1-4,once,TRBD1,TRBV19,TGTGCCAGTAAGGGACAGGGGGCAGGTGATGAAAAACTGTTTTTT,CASKGQGAGDEKLFF
TRBJ1-1,NA,NA,TRBV12-5,TGTGCTAGTAGAGCAGGGCTGAACACTGAAGCTTTCTTT,CASRAGLNTEAFF
TRBJ1-2,NA,NA,TRBV7-2,TGTGCCAGCAGCTTAGCGTCTGGGAGGGAGAGCTATGGCTACACCTTC,CASSLASGRESYGYTF
TRBJ2-1,NA,NA,TRBV28,TGTGCCAGCATAGGGGGGGTAGGTAATGAGCAGTTCTTC,CASIGGVGNEQFF
TRBJ2-7,NA,NA,TRBV12-3/TRBV12-4,TGTGCCAGCAGGCCAGGGGGGAGGTACGAGCAGTACTTC,CASRPGGRYEQYF
TRBJ2-3,NA,NA,TRBV19,TGTGCCAGTAGTATAGCGGGGGGCCTAGATACGCAGTATTTT,CASSIAGGLDTQYF
TRBJ2-1,few,TRBD1,TRBV3-1/TRBV3-2,TGTGCCAGCAGCCTGCCTTTGGGTTCGAACAGGGGGTCCTACAATGAGCAGTTCTTC,CASSLPLGSNRGSYNEQFF
TRBJ2-1,NA,NA,TRBV9,TGTGCCAGCAGCGTTCAGGGCAGGGGAATTTTAAATGAGCAGTTCTTC,CASSVQGRGILNEQFF
TRBJ2-7,NA,TRBD2,TRBV29-1,TGCAGCGTTGGGGGACTAGCGGGGTTGAGCTCCTACGAGCAGTACTTC,CSVGGLAGLSSYEQYF
TRBJ2-7,NA,NA,TRBV3-1/TRBV3-2,TGTGCCAGCAGCCAAGCGTCCTACGAGCAGTACTTC,CASSQASYEQYF
TRBJ1-1,NA,NA,TRBV27,TGTGCCAGCAGTTTATATCGAGGGGGCACTGAAGCTTTCTTT,CASSLYRGGTEAFF
TRBJ1-1,NA,NA,TRBV12-5,TGTGCTAGTGGTGGCCTTGGCGGCCTCTCTGAAGCTTTCTTT,CASGGLGGLSEAFF
TRBJ2-1,NA,NA,TRBV11-2,TGTGCCAGCAGCTTTAGCGGCCGCTCCTACAATGAGCAGTTCTTC,CASSFSGRSYNEQFF
TRBJ2-5,NA,NA,TRBV30,TGTGCCTGGAGGTTCTCGGAGACCCAGTACTTC,CAWRFSETQYF
TRBJ2-1,NA,TRBD2,TRBV19,TGTGCCAGTAGTCCGCGGGGGGCGGACTACAATGAGCAGTTCTTC,CASSPRGADYNEQFF
TRBJ2-7,NA,TRBD1,TRBV11-3,TGTGCCAGCAGCAAACGAGGGGACAGGGCCGGGCAGTACTTC,CASSKRGDRAGQYF
TRBJ1-4,NA,NA,TRBV4-3,TGCGCCAGCAGCCAAGAAAGGTCCGGGGGTGAAAAACTGTTTTTT,CASSQERSGGEKLFF
TRBJ2-7,NA,TRBD2,TRBV6-2/TRBV6-3,TGTGCCAGCAGTGTCTTCACCGGGACTAGCGGGAGGGCCCGTTACGAGCAGTACTTC,CASSVFTGTSGRARYEQYF
TRBJ2-3,NA,NA,TRBV5-4,TGTGCCAGCAGCTTGGCGCCACAACGCACGCAGTATTTT,CASSLAPQRTQYF
TRBJ2-7,NA,TRBD2,TRBV4-1,TGCGCCAGCAGCCAAGGGGGACTAGCGGGCGGTTGGGAGCAGTACTTC,CASSQGGLAGGWEQYF
TRBJ2-7,once,TRBD1,TRBV27,TGTGCCAGCAGTTTCGACAGGGGCTACGAGCAGTACTTC,CASSFDRGYEQYF
TRBJ1-5,NA,TRBD1,TRBV6-5,TGTGCCAGCAGTCAAAGGACAGGGAGGTATCAGCCCCAGCATTTT,CASSQRTGRYQPQHF
TRBJ2-7,NA,NA,TRBV9,TGTGCCAGCAGCCCAGGCTCCCGGGGTAACGAGCAGTACTTC,CASSPGSRGNEQYF
TRBJ2-1,NA,NA,TRBV19,TGTGCCAGTAGGGAGGATTACTCCTACAATGAGCAGTTCTTC,CASREDYSYNEQFF
TRBJ1-6,NA,TRBD1,TRBV18,TGTGCCAGCTCACCAGAGACAGGGTATTCACCCCTCCACTTT,CASSPETGYSPLHF
TRBJ1-1,NA,NA,TRBV3-1/TRBV3-2,TGTGCCAGCAGCCCTCTTGGCAACACTGAAGCTTTCTTT,CASSPLGNTEAFF
TRBJ1-1,NA,NA,TRBV11-2,TGTGCCAGCAGCTTAGCCGACACTAGAAGCACTGAAGCTTTCTTT,CASSLADTRSTEAFF
TRBJ2-2,NA,NA,TRBV4-1,TGCGCCAGCAGCCAAGTGGAGACCGGGGAGCTGTTTTTT,CASSQVETGELFF
TRBJ2-7,NA,TRBD1,TRBV27,TGTGCCAGCGGACCCGGGACAGGGCCAGCCGAGCAGTACTTC,CASGPGTGPAEQYF
TRBJ2-7,once,NA,TRBV10-1,TGCGCCAGCAGTGATACGGGAACACGCGAGCAGTACTTC,CASSDTGTREQYF
TRBJ1-3,NA,NA,TRBV9,TGTGCCAGCAGTGAAGAGGAAACCTCTGGAAACACCATATATTTT,CASSEEETSGNTIYF
TRBJ2-4,NA,NA,TRBV15,TGTGCCACCAGCAGCGACAGGCTGAAAGCCAAAAACATTCAGTACTTC,CATSSDRLKAKNIQYF
TRBJ2-7,NA,NA,TRBV3-1/TRBV3-2,TGTGCCAGCAGCCAACAGGCTCGTTCGGCCTACGAGCAGTACTTC,CASSQQARSAYEQYF
TRBJ1-2,NA,NA,TRBV5-1,TGCGCCAGCAGCTCTCAACAGGTGGGGTATGGCTACACCTTC,CASSSQQVGYGYTF
TRBJ2-7,once,NA,TRBV27,TGTGCCAGCAGTTTATCGAGGGCCTACGAGCAGTACTTC,CASSLSRAYEQYF
TRBJ2-4,NA,NA,TRBV14,TGTGCCAGCAGCCAAGATGTCAGAGGCATTCAGTACTTC,CASSQDVRGIQYF
TRBJ2-1,NA,TRBD2,TRBV7-2,TGTGCCAGCAGCTTAATCCCTTTACTAGCGGGGGGGTACAATGAGCAGTTCTTC,CASSLIPLLAGGYNEQFF
TRBJ1-4,NA,TRBD1,TRBV5-1,TGCGCCAGCGGAACAGGGGTCTATAATGAAAAACTGTTTTTT,CASGTGVYNEKLFF
TRBJ1-5,NA,NA,TRBV5-1,TGCGCCAGCAGCTTGGAGCCCGGGGGCAATCAGCCCCAGCATTTT,CASSLEPGGNQPQHF